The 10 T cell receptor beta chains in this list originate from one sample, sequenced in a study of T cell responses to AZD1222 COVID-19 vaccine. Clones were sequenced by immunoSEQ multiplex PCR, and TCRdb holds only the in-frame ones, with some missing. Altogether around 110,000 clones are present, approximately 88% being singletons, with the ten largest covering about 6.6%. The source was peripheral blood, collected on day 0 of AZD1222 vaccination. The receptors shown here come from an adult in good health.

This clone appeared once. This CDR3 reads CAWSVGGRATDTQYF. CDR3 nucleotides: TGTGCCTGGAGTGTTGGGGGGAGGGCCACAGATACGCAGTATTTT. The V call is TRBV30, the J call TRBJ2-3; TRBD2 matches at 7 bases. CDR3 length equals 15 residues. From germline, CDR1 is GTSNPN and CDR2 SVGIG (reference sequence). Unmatched junction bases numbered 5, after V lost 0 bases and J lost 2 bases.

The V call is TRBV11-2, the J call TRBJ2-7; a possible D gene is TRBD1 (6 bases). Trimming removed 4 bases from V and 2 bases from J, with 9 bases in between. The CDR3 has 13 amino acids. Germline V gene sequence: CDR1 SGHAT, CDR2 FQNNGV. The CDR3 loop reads CASSWDIAYEQYF. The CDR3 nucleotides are TGTGCCAGCAGCTGGGACATAGCCTACGAGCAGTACTTC. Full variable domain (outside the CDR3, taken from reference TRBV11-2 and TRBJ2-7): EAGVAQSPRYKIIEKRQSVAFWCNPISGHATLYWYQQILGQGPKLLIQFQNNGVVDDSQLPKDRFSAERLKGVDSTLKIQPAKLEDSAVYLCASSWDIAYEQYFGPGTRLTVT.

The CDR3 nucleotides read TGTGCCAGCAGCCCAGACAGGGGGCAATTCTATGGCTACACCTTC. It encodes CASSPDRGQFYGYTF. The rearrangement links TRBV9 to TRBJ1-2; 10 bases agree with TRBD1. V gave up 4 bases and J gave up 4 bases; unmatched junction bases: 7. The germline CDR1 and CDR2 sequences are SGDLS and YYNGEE. This CDR3 spans 15 amino acids.

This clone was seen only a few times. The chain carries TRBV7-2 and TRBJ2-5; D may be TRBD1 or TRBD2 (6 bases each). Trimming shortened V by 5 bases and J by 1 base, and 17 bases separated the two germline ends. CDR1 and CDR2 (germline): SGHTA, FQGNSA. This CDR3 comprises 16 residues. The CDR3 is CASSRGTNTIQETQYF. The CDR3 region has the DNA TGTGCCAGCAGCCGGGGGACAAATACCATCCAAGAGACCCAGTACTTC. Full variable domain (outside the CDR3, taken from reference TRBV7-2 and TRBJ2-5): GAGVSQSPSNKVTEKGKDVELRCDPISGHTALYWYRQSLGQGLEFLIYFQGNSAPDKSGLPSDRFSAERTGGSVSTLTIQRTQQEDSAVYLCASSRGTNTIQETQYFGPGTRLLVL.

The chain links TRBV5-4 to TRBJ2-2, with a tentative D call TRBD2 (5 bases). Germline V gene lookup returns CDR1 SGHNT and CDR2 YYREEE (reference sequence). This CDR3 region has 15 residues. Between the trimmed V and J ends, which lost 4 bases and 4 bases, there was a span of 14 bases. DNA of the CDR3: TGTGCCAGCAGCCGACCTGACGGGGTCACCGGGGAGCTGTTTTTT. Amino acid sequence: CASSRPDGVTGELFF.

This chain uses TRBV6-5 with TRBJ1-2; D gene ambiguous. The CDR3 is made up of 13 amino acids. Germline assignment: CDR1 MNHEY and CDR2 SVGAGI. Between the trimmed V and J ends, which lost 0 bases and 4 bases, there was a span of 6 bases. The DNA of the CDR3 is TGTGCCAGCAGTTACTCCGGGTCCTATGGCTACACCTTC. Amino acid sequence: CASSYSGSYGYTF.

The CDR3 nucleotides are TGCAGTGCTAGTGGTCGGGACCGGAACACCGGGGAGCTGTTTTTT. It specifies CSASGRDRNTGELFF. The V and J genes are TRBV20-1 and TRBJ2-2; D is possibly TRBD1 or TRBD2 (5 bases each). Per the germline V gene, CDR1 is DFQATT and CDR2 is SNEGSKA (reference sequence). The germline V and J ends were trimmed by 3 bases and 1 base, with 12 bases remaining between them. The CDR3 loop spans 15 amino acids.

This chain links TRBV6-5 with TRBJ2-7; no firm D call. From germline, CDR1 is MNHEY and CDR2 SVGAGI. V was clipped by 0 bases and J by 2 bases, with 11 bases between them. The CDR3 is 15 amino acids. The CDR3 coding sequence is TGTGCCAGCAGTTACTCGAACAACCGGCCCTACGAGCAGTACTTC. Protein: CASSYSNNRPYEQYF.

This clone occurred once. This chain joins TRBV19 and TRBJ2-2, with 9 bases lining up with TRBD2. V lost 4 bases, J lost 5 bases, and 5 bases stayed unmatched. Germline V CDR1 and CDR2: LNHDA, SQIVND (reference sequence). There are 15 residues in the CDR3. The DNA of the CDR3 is TGTGCCAGTAGTAACCTAGCGGGAAGGACCGGGGAGCTGTTTTTT. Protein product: CASSNLAGRTGELFF.

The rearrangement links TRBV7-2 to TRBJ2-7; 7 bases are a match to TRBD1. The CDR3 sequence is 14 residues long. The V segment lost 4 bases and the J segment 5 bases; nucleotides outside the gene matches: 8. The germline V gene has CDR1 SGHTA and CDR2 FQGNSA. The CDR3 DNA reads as TGTGCCAGCAGCTCTAGACAGGGTAGGCACGAGCAGTACTTC. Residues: CASSSRQGRHEQYF.